This T cell receptor (beta chain) was recovered during a study of radiotherapy plus CTLA-4 blockade in lung cancer. From germline, CDR1 is KGHSH and CDR2 LQKENI. V lost 4 bases, J lost 3 bases, and 13 bases stayed unmatched. The CDR3 consists of 17 residues. The data were produced by immunoSEQ multiplex PCR, yet TCRdb's version contains in-frame clones alone and is incomplete. The repertoire includes about 44,000 clones, 75% to 80% of them detected once, and under 3% sits in the top ten. The genes are TRBV18 and TRBJ2-7; 9 bases align to TRBD1. The clonotype comes from a human donor with non-small cell lung cancer whose response to radiotherapy plus ipilimumab could not be evaluated. The source was peripheral blood, collected from a patient treated with radiotherapy plus ipilimumab. CDR3 protein: CASSLAAPNRGLYEQYF. In nucleotides, the CDR3 is TGTGCCAGCTCACTCGCCGCTCCAAACAGGGGGCTCTACGAGCAGTACTTC.